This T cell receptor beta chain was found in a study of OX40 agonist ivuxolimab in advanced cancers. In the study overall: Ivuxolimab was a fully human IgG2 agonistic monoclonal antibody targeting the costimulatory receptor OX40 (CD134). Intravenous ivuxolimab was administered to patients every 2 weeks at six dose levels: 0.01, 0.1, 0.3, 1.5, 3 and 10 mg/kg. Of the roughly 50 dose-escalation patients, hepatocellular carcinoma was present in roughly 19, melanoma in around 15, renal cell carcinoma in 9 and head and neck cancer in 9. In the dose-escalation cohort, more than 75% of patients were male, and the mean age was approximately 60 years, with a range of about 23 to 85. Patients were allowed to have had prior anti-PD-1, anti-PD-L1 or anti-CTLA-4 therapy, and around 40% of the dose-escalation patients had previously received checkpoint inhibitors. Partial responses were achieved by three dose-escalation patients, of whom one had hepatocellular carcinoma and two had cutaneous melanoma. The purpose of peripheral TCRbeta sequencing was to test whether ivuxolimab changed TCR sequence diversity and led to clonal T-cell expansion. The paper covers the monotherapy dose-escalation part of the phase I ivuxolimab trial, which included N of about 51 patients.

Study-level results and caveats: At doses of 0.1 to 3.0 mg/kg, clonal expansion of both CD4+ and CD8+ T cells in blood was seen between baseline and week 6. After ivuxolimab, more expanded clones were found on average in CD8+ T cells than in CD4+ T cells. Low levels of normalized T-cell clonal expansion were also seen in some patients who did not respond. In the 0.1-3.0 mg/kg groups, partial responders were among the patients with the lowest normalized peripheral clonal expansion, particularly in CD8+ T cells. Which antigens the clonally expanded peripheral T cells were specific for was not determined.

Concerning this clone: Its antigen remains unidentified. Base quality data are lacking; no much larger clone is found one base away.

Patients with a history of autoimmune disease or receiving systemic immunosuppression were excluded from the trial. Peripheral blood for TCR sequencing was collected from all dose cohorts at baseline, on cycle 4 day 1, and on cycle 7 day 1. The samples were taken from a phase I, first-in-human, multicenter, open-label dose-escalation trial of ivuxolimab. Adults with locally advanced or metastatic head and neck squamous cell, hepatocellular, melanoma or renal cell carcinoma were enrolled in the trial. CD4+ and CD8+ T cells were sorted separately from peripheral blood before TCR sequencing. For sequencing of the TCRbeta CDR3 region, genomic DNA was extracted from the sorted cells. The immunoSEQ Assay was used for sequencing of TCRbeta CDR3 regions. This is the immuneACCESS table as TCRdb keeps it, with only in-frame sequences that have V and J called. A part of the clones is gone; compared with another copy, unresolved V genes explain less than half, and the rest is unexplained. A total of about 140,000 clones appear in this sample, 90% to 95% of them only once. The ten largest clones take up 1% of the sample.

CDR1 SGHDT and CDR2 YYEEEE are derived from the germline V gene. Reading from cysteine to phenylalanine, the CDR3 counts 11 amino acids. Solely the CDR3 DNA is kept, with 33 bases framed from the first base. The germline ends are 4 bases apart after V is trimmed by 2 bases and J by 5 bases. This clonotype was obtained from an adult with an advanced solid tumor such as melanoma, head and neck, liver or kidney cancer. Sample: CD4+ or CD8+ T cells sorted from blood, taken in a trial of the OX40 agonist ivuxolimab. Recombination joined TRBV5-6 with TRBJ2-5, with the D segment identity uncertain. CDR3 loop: CASSLSETQYF. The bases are TGTGCCAGCAGCTTATCGGAGACCCAGTACTTC. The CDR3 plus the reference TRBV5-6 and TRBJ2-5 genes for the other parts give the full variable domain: DAGVTQSPTHLIKTRGQQVTLRCSPKSGHDTVSWYQQALGQGPQFIFQYYEEEERQRGNFPDRFSGHQFPNYSSELNVNALLLGDSALYLCASSLSETQYFGPGTRLLVL.